The 7 T cell receptor beta chains presented below share a single source sample, sequenced in a study of T cells in Graves' hyperthyroidism and ophthalmopathy. There were TCR beta CDR3 regions amplified from RNA transcripts. HTBI primers drove first-round RT-PCR of the TCR CDR3. One entry per CDR3 protein, called by TCRdb with MiXCR from the multiplex PCR reads. The repertoire holds over 700,000 distinct CDR3 sequences, 38% seen once, with around 9.3% in the top ten. Sequenced: blood. All receptors derive from a man aged 18 to 30 with Graves' hyperthyroidism.

In this sample, this clonotype turned up a few times. The J gene is TRBJ2-5, the V gene TRBV12-3 or TRBV12-4; TRBD1 matches at 7 bases. The CDR3 extends over 15 amino acids. V lost 4 bases, J lost 5 bases, and 10 bases stayed unmatched. CDR3 protein: CASSWTGWMVETQYF. As DNA, the CDR3 is TGTGCCAGCAGTTGGACAGGTTGGATGGTGGAGACCCAGTACTTC.

Only a few counts were recorded for this clonotype. V gene TRBV15 combines with J gene TRBJ1-1, with TRBD1 matching 9 bases. This CDR3 spans 14 amino acids. Germline CDR1 and CDR2: LNHNV and YYDKDF (reference sequence). The V segment lost 3 bases and the J segment 3 bases; nucleotides outside the gene matches: 2. The CDR3 reads CATSSDRGDTEAFF. The DNA for the CDR3 is TGTGCCACCAGCAGCGACAGGGGGGACACTGAAGCTTTCTTT.

The rearrangement uses TRBV7-8 and TRBJ1-2; no firm D call. The germline CDR1 and CDR2 sequences are SGHVS and FQNEAQ. The CDR3 consists of 14 residues. Trimming took 3 bases from V and 3 from J, leaving 11 bases between them. CDR3 sequence reads: CASSFLRPDYGYTF. The CDR3, as DNA: TGTGCCAGCAGCTTCCTTCGACCTGACTATGGCTACACCTTC.

The rearrangement uses TRBV5-1 and TRBJ2-2; TRBD1 agrees at 8 bases. CDR1 is SGHRS, CDR2 YFSETQ, per germline. V dropped 4 bases and J dropped 3; count of bases not matched to a gene: 2. The CDR3 consists of 14 residues. The CDR3 DNA is TGCGCCAGCAGCAGGACAGGGTACACCGGGGAGCTGTTTTTT. This gives the protein CASSRTGYTGELFF.

The chain is built from TRBV2 and TRBJ2-7, with 7 bases lining up with TRBD1. CDR1 is SNHLY and CDR2 is FYNNEI in the germline V gene. V lost 6 bases, J lost 6 bases, and 11 bases stayed unmatched. This CDR3 region has 14 residues. The CDR3 region is CASRGTVALAEQYF. As DNA, the CDR3 is TGTGCCAGCAGGGGGACAGTAGCTTTAGCCGAGCAGTACTTC. The complete variable domain, with remaining parts taken from reference TRBV2 and TRBJ2-7, reads EPEVTQTPSHQVTQMGQEVILRCVPISNHLYFYWYRQILGQKVEFLVSFYNNEISEKSEIFDDQFSVERPDGSNFTLKIRSTKLEDSAMYFCASRGTVALAEQYFGPGTRLTVT.

This clonotype was counted many times. The chain couples TRBV9 to TRBJ1-1, with D possibly TRBD1 on 5 matching bases. This CDR3 is built from 12 residues. Germline assignment: CDR1 SGDLS and CDR2 YYNGEE. Trimming took 3 bases from V and 4 from J, leaving 7 bases between them. This CDR3 reads CASSAQGTEAFF. The CDR3 bases are TGTGCCAGCAGCGCCCAGGGCACTGAAGCTTTCTTT.

The chain uses TRBV13 and TRBJ2-7; 9 bases fit TRBD2. The length of the CDR3 is 15 residues. Germline-derived CDR1 and CDR2 are PRHDT and FYEKMQ (reference sequence). Written as DNA, the CDR3 is TGTGTAACAGCTCTGGAAGCTAGCGGGGCCTACGAGCAGTACTTC. Protein product: CVTALEASGAYEQYF.